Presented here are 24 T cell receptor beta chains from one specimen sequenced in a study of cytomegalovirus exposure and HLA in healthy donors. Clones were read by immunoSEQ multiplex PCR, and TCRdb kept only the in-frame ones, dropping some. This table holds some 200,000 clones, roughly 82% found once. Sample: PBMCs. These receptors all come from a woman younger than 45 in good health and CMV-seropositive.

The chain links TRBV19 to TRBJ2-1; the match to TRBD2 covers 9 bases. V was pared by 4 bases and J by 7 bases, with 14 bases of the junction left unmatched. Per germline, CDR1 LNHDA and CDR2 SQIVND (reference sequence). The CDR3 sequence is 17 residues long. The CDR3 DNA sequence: TGTGCCAGTAGTAGTCGGTACGGTAGCGGGAGTTCGAATGAGCAGTTCTTC. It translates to CASSSRYGSGSSNEQFF.

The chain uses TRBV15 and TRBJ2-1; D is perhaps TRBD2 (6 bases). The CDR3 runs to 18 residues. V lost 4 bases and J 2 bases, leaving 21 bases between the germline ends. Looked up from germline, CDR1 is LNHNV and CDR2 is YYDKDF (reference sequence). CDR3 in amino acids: CATSTIGVGGGTYNEQFF. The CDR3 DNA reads TGTGCCACCAGCACCATAGGAGTGGGAGGTGGGACCTACAATGAGCAGTTCTTC.

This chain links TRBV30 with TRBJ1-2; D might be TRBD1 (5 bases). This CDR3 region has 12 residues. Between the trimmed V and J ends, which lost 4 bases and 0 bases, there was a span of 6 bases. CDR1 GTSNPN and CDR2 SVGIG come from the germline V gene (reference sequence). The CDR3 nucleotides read TGTGCCTGGACAGGGACTAACTATGGCTACACCTTC. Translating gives CAWTGTNYGYTF.

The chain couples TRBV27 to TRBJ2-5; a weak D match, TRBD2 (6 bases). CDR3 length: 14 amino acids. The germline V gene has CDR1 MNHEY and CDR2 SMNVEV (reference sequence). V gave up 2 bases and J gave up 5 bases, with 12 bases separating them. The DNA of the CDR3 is TGTGCCAGCAGTTTAGGGGGGAGGAGGGAGACCCAGTACTTC. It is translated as CASSLGGRRETQYF.

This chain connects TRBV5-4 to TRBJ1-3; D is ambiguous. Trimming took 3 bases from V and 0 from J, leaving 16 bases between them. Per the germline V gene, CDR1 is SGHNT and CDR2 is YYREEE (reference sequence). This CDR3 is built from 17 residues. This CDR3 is CASSYYGLPSSGNTIYF. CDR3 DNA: TGTGCCAGCAGCTACTACGGGTTGCCCAGCTCTGGAAACACCATATATTTT.

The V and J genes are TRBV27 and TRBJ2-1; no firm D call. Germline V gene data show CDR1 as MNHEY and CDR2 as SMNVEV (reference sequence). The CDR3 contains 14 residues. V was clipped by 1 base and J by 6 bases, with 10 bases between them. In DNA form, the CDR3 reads TGTGCCAGCAGTTTATTAGTATCCCTCAATGAGCAGTTCTTC. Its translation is CASSLLVSLNEQFF.

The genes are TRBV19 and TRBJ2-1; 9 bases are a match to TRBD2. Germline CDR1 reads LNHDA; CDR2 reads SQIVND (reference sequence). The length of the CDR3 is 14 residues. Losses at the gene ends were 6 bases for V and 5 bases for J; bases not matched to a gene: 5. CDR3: CASRNLAGNNEQFF. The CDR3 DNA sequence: TGTGCCAGTAGGAACCTAGCGGGAAACAATGAGCAGTTCTTC.

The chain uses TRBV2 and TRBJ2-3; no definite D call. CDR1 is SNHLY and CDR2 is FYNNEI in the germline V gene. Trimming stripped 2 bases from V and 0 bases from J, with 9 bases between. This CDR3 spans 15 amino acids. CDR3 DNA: TGTGCCAGCAGTGAAATGGCAGGCAGCACAGATACGCAGTATTTT. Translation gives CASSEMAGSTDTQYF.

CDR3 bases: TGCGCCAGCACCCGCTGGGGAGGTGACACTGAAGCTTTCTTT. Its translation: CASTRWGGDTEAFF. V is TRBV5-1 and J is TRBJ1-1, with D uncertain. Germline V gene sequence: CDR1 SGHRS, CDR2 YFSETQ. V lost 6 bases to trimming and J lost 3 bases, with 15 bases between them. The CDR3 runs to 14 residues.

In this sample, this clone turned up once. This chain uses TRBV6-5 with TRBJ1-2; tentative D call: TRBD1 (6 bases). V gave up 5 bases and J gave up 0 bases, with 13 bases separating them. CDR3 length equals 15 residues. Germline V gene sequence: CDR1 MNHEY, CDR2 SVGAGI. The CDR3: CASSPRTEANYGYTF. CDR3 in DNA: TGTGCCAGCAGTCCCAGGACAGAAGCTAACTATGGCTACACCTTC.

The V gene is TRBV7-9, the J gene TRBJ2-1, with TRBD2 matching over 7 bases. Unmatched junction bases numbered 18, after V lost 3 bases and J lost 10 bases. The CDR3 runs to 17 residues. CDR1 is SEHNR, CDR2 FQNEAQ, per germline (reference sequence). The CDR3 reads CASSFYLGEGALREQFF. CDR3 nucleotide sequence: TGTGCCAGCAGCTTCTATTTGGGGGAGGGCGCCCTTCGGGAGCAGTTCTTC.

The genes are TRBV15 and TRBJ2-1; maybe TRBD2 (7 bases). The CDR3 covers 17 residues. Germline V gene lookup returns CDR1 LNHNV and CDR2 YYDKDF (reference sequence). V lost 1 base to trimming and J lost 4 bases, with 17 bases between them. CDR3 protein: CATSRVGGGSFYNEQFF. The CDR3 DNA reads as TGTGCCACCAGCAGAGTGGGGGGCGGGAGCTTTTACAATGAGCAGTTCTTC. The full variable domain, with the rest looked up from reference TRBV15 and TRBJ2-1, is DAMVIQNPRYQVTQFGKPVTLSCSQTLNHNVMYWYQQKSSQAPKLLFHYYDKDFNNEADTPDNFQSRRPNTSFCFLDIRSPGLGDTAMYLCATSRVGGGSFYNEQFFGPGTRLTVL.

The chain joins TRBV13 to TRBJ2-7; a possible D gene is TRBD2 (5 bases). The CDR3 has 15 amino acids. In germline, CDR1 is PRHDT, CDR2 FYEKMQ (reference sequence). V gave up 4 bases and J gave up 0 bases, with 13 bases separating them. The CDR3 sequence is CASSSTLLVSYEQYF. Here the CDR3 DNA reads TGTGCCAGCAGCTCAACCTTACTAGTCTCCTACGAGCAGTACTTC.

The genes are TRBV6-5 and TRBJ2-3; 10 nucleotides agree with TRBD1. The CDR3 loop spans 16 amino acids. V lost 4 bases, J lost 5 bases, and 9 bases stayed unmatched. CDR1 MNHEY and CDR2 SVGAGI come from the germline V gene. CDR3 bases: TGTGCCAGCAGTTCCATAGACAGGGGGCGAGTAGATACGCAGTATTTT. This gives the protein CASSSIDRGRVDTQYF.

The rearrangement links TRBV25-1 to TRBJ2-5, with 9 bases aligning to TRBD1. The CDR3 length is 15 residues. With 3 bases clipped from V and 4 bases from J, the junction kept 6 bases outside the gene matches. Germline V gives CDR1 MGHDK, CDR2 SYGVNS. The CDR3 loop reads CASSDQTGGTETQYF. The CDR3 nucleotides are TGTGCCAGCAGTGATCAAACAGGGGGCACAGAGACCCAGTACTTC.

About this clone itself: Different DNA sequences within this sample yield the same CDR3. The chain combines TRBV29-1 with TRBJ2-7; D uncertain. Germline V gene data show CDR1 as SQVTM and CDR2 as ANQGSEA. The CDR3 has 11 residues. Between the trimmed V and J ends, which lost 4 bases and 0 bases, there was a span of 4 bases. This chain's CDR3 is CSVASSYEQYF. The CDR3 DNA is TGCAGCGTTGCCAGCTCCTACGAGCAGTACTTC.

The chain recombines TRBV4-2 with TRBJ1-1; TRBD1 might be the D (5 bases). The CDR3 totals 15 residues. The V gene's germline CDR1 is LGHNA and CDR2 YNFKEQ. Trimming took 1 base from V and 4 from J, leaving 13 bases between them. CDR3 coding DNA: TGTGCCAGCAGCCAAGGAGTCCCGGGGGTCACTGAAGCTTTCTTT. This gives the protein CASSQGVPGVTEAFF.

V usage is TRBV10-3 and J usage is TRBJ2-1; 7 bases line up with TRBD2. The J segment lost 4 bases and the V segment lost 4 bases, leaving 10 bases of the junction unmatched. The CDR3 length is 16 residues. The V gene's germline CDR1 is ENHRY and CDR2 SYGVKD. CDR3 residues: CAISGGGSGAYNEQFF. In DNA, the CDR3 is TGTGCCATCAGTGGGGGGGGGAGCGGGGCGTACAATGAGCAGTTCTTC.

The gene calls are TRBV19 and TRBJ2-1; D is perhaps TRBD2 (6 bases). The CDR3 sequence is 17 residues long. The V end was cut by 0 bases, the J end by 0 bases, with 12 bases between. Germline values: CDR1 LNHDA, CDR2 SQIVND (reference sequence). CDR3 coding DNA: TGTGCCAGTAGTATAGAACTCGGGAGAAGCTCCTACAATGAGCAGTTCTTC. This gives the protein CASSIELGRSSYNEQFF.

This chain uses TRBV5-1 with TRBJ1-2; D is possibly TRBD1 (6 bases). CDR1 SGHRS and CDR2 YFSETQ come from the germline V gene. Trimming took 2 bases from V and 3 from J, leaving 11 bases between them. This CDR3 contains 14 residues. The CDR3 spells CASSLNSGDYGYTF. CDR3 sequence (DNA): TGCGCCAGCAGCTTAAATTCAGGGGACTATGGCTACACCTTC.

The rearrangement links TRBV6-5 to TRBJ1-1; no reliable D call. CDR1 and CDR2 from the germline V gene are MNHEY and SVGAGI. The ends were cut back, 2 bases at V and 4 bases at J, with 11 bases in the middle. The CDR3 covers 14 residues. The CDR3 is CASSYGRGITEAFF. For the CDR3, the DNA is TGTGCCAGCAGTTACGGACGGGGAATCACTGAAGCTTTCTTT.

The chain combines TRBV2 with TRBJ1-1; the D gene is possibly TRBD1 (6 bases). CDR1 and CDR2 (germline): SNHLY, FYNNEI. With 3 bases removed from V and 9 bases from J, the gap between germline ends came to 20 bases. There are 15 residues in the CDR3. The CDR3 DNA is TGTGCCAGCAGTGAGGAGGGGGGGACATCGGTAAAAGCTTTCTTT. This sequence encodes CASSEEGGTSVKAFF.

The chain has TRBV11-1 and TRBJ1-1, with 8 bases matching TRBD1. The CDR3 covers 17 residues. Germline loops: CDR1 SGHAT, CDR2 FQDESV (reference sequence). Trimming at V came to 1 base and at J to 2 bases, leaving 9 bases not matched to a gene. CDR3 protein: CASSLDRRDRHNTEAFF. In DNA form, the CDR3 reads TGTGCCAGCAGCTTAGATCGAAGGGACAGGCATAACACTGAAGCTTTCTTT.

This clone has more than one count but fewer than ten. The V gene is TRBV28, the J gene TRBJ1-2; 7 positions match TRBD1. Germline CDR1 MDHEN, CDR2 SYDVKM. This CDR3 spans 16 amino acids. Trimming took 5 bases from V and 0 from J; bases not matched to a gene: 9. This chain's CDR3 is CASSPQGRGANYGYTF. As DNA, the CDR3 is TGTGCCAGCAGTCCACAGGGGAGAGGGGCTAACTATGGCTACACCTTC.